This paragraph covers one T cell receptor beta chain sequence. The sample belongs to a study of technical replicates of blood from a few donors. Measured with immunoSEQ multiplex PCR; TCRdb has only the in-frame clones, and not every one. The sample yields about 82,000 clones, over 90% seen once. V trimming: 1 base; J trimming: 3 bases; junction bases outside the gene matches: 11. The CDR3 is 17 amino acids. The germline CDR1 and CDR2 sequences are MNHNS and SASEGT. The rearrangement links TRBV6-1 to TRBJ2-7; 8 bases agree with TRBD2. The clonotype was recovered from a human donor in good health. The specimen sequenced was T cells isolated from PBMCs. The CDR3 is CASSEGSPGLVIYEQYF. The CDR3 bases are TGTGCCAGCAGTGAAGGTTCGCCGGGACTAGTGATCTACGAGCAGTACTTC.